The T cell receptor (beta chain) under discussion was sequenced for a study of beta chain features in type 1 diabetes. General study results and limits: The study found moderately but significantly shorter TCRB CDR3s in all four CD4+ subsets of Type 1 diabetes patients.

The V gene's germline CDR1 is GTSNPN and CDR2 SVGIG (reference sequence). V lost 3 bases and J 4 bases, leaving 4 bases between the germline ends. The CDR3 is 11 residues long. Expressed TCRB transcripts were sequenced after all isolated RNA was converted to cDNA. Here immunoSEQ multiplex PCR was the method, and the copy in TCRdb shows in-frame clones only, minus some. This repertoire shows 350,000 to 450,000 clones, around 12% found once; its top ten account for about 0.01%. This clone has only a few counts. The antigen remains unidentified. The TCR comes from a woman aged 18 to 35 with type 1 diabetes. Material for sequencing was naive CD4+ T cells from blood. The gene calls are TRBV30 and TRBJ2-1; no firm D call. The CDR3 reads CAWRLYNEQFF. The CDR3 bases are TGTGCCTGGAGACTATACAATGAGCAGTTCTTC. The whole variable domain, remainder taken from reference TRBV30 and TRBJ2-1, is SQTIHQWPATLVQPVGSPLSLECTVEGTSNPNLYWYRQAAGRGLQLLFYSVGIGQISSEVPQNLSASRPQDRQFILSSKKLLLSDSGFYLCAWRLYNEQFFGPGTRLTVL.